Each of the 18 T cell receptor beta chains below was sequenced from the same sample in a study of blood T cell repertoires in COVID-19 (dated by TCRdb to 2020 to 2022). Library prep was done by the immunoSEQ multiplex PCR assay. Imported from immuneACCESS, the table was reduced by TCRdb to in-frame sequences with V and J called. These copies leave out some clones; in studies compared against another copy, an unresolved V gene accounts for under half, and the cause of the remainder is not known. The sample records roughly 250,000 clones, nearly 90% of which are singletons. The ten largest clones take up under 2.5% of the sample. Sequencing was carried out using peripheral blood. The receptors originated from a woman in her thirties or forties who had recovered from COVID-19.

The chain has TRBV7-2 and TRBJ1-4; D is uncertain. The V end was cut by 5 bases, the J end by 8 bases, with 18 bases between. This CDR3 contains 15 residues. Germline loops: CDR1 SGHTA, CDR2 FQGNSA. The CDR3 DNA reads as TGTGCCAGCAGCCCCCCTGGTGTTAGGGAGGAAAAACTGTTTTTT. Protein product: CASSPPGVREEKLFF.

This sequence joins TRBV19 and TRBJ1-1; 9 nucleotides align to TRBD1. Losses at the gene ends were 7 bases for V and 5 bases for J; bases not matched to a gene: 8. The CDR3 spans 14 residues. Germline lookup yields CDR1 LNHDA and CDR2 SQIVND (reference sequence). The CDR3 coding sequence is TGTGCCAGTAAACAGGGGGCGGAGAGAACTGAAGCTTTCTTT. This encodes CASKQGAERTEAFF.

The chain recombines TRBV7-3 with TRBJ2-3; no reliable D call. CDR1 SGHTA and CDR2 FQGTGA come from the germline V gene. V was pared by 4 bases and J by 1 base, with 12 bases between. There are 15 residues in the CDR3. The CDR3 region has the DNA TGTGCCAGCAGCTCCGGGTCCTTAGGCACAGATACGCAGTATTTT. Protein sequence: CASSSGSLGTDTQYF.

The J gene is TRBJ2-1, the V gene TRBV27; 12 nucleotides match TRBD1. V lost 8 bases to trimming and J lost 12 bases; unmatched junction nucleotides: 17. Germline assignment: CDR1 MNHEY and CDR2 SMNVEV (reference sequence). The CDR3 runs 16 residues. This CDR3 is CASWTPSGTGGGGQFF. Written as DNA, the CDR3 is TGTGCCAGCTGGACTCCTTCCGGGACAGGGGGCGGTGGGCAGTTCTTC.

The chain combines TRBV3-1 (or the pseudogene TRBV3-2) with TRBJ2-1, with 7 bases that match TRBD2. Germline CDR1 is LGHDT and CDR2 is YNNKEL (reference sequence). The CDR3 is made up of 16 amino acids. V lost 1 base to trimming and J lost 7 bases; unmatched junction nucleotides: 10. CDR3: CASSQVGGSGGNEQFF. CDR3 nucleotide sequence: TGTGCCAGCAGCCAAGTCGGCGGGAGTGGGGGGAATGAGCAGTTCTTC.

V gene TRBV4-1 combines with J gene TRBJ2-1; tentatively, D is TRBD1 (5 bases). Germline loops: CDR1 MGHRA, CDR2 YSYEKL. The CDR3 consists of 16 residues. The V end was cut by 0 bases, the J end by 4 bases, with 13 bases between. CDR3 loop: CASSQDRAGIYNEQFF. Here the CDR3 DNA reads TGCGCCAGCAGCCAAGATCGGGCAGGGATTTACAATGAGCAGTTCTTC.

This clone was observed many times. Here the CDR3 DNA reads TGCGCCAGCAGCCCGACCGGGGGTCAAGGGTATCAGCCCCAGCATTTT. Translating gives CASSPTGGQGYQPQHF. The genes are TRBV5-1 and TRBJ1-5; D is possibly TRBD1 (5 bases). V was cut by 4 bases and J by 5 bases, with 19 bases left in between. CDR1 SGHRS and CDR2 YFSETQ come from the germline V gene. The CDR3 is 16 amino acids.

This clone was seen only once. J is TRBJ2-6 and V is TRBV2, with a possible D match to TRBD2 (5 bases). The CDR3 runs 16 residues. V was trimmed by 7 bases and J by 0 bases, leaving 13 bases between them. Germline V gene data show CDR1 as SNHLY and CDR2 as FYNNEI. CDR3 loop: CASKTGLSSGANVLTF. CDR3 in DNA: TGTGCCAGCAAAACGGGGTTGAGCTCTGGGGCCAACGTCCTGACTTTC.

This rearrangement joins TRBV19 to TRBJ1-6; no clear D. This CDR3 region has 14 residues. The V end lost 3 bases, the J end lost 1 base, and 4 bases lay between the germline ends. Germline loops: CDR1 LNHDA, CDR2 SQIVND (reference sequence). In DNA, the CDR3 is TGTGCCAGTAGTATCAATTCCTATAATTCACCCCTCCACTTT. This sequence encodes CASSINSYNSPLHF. The whole variable domain, filled in from reference TRBV19 and TRBJ1-6, reads DGGITQSPKYLFRKEGQNVTLSCEQNLNHDAMYWYRQDPGQGLRLIYYSQIVNDFQKGDIAEGYSVSREKKESFPLTVTSAQKNPTAFYLCASSINSYNSPLHFGNGTRLTVT.

This rearrangement joins TRBV6-5 to TRBJ2-7; weak D call: TRBD2 (6 bases). Germline V gives CDR1 MNHEY, CDR2 SVGAGI. There are 14 residues in the CDR3. V gave up 6 bases and J gave up 2 bases, with 14 bases separating them. CDR3 bases: TGTGCCAGCAGGGAGGGTTTGCCAACCTACGAGCAGTACTTC. Amino acids: CASREGLPTYEQYF.

J is TRBJ2-7 and V is TRBV28, with 7 bases that match TRBD1. The CDR3 has 14 residues. The V gene's germline CDR1 is MDHEN and CDR2 SYDVKM. After removal of 7 bases from V and 0 bases from J, the junction contained 6 bases not matched to a gene. CDR3 in DNA: TGTGCCAGCACCTCGGACAGGACCTCCTACGAGCAGTACTTC. It specifies CASTSDRTSYEQYF.

The chain recombines TRBV28 with TRBJ1-5; TRBD1 matches at 9 bases. This CDR3 is built from 15 residues. V lost 6 bases and J lost 3; bases outside the gene matches: 6. From germline, CDR1 is MDHEN and CDR2 SYDVKM. CDR3 DNA sequence: TGTGCCAGCAGAACAGGGGGCGGTTCCAATCAGCCCCAGCATTTT. This translates into CASRTGGGSNQPQHF. Using reference TRBV28 and TRBJ1-5 for the parts outside the CDR3, the full variable domain is DVKVTQSSRYLVKRTGEKVFLECVQDMDHENMFWYRQDPGLGLRLIYFSYDVKMKEKGDIPEGYSVSREKKERFSLILESASTNQTSMYLCASRTGGGSNQPQHFGDGTRLSIL.

V is TRBV29-1 and J is TRBJ2-7; D not resolved. V was shortened by 6 bases and J by 1 base, with 7 bases between the two germline ends. The CDR3 contains 11 residues. Germline V gene lookup returns CDR1 SQVTM and CDR2 ANQGSEA. The CDR3 nucleotides read TGCAGCGTCACTGAATCCTACGAGCAGTACTTC. This encodes CSVTESYEQYF.

This clone was seen only once. V gene TRBV9 combines with J gene TRBJ1-2; 8 nucleotides agree with TRBD1. Germline values: CDR1 SGDLS, CDR2 YYNGEE. This CDR3 spans 13 amino acids. With V trimmed by 1 base and J by 8 bases, 4 bases remained unmatched. CDR3 in amino acids: CASSVQGQVGYTF. Here the CDR3 DNA reads TGTGCCAGCAGCGTACAGGGACAGGTCGGCTACACCTTC.

The chain combines TRBV5-6 with TRBJ2-5; TRBD1 might be the D (6 bases). The CDR3 is 15 amino acids. CDR1 is SGHDT and CDR2 is YYEEEE in the germline V gene. V was clipped by 4 bases and J by 1 base, with 14 bases between them. CDR3 coding DNA: TGTGCCAGCAGCGACGCCGGGACAACCCAAGAGACCCAGTACTTC. This gives the protein CASSDAGTTQETQYF.

This clone has only a few counts. The chain is built from TRBV2 and TRBJ2-7; the D gene is possibly TRBD2 (5 bases). From germline, CDR1 is SNHLY and CDR2 FYNNEI. Trimming shortened V by 5 bases and J by 2 bases, and 16 bases separated the two germline ends. CDR3 length equals 15 residues. The CDR3, as DNA: TGTGCCAGCAGTCCTAGTCGAGGGCCCACCTACGAGCAGTACTTC. As protein: CASSPSRGPTYEQYF. Full variable domain (rest looked up from reference TRBV2 and TRBJ2-7): EPEVTQTPSHQVTQMGQEVILRCVPISNHLYFYWYRQILGQKVEFLVSFYNNEISEKSEIFDDQFSVERPDGSNFTLKIRSTKLEDSAMYFCASSPSRGPTYEQYFGPGTRLTVT.

The chain carries TRBV7-2 and TRBJ2-1, with TRBD2 matching 10 bases. CDR1 and CDR2 (germline): SGHTA, FQGNSA. With V trimmed by 5 bases and J by 6 bases, 16 bases remained unmatched. This CDR3 has 18 amino acids. The DNA of the CDR3 is TGTGCCAGCAGCCCCCGCGTGTTACTAGCGGGGACCAGCAATGAGCAGTTCTTC. It yields the protein CASSPRVLLAGTSNEQFF.

The chain carries TRBV6-6 and TRBJ1-5; possibly TRBD1 for D (5 bases). The V end lost 2 bases, the J end lost 5 bases, and 10 bases lay between the germline ends. Per the germline V gene, CDR1 is MNHNY and CDR2 is SVGAGI (reference sequence). The CDR3 loop spans 14 amino acids. For the CDR3, the DNA is TGTGCCAGCAGTTACGGCCAGGGCCATCAGCCCCAGCATTTT. It encodes CASSYGQGHQPQHF.